Following are 4 T cell receptor beta chains from one sample sequenced in a study of blood T cells in healthy people across ages. A second roughly 6 to 11 cycle PCR used barcoded and J-beta primers. From the 5' RACE reads, TCRdb called clonotypes with MiXCR, one entry per CDR3 protein. Of about 1.8 million distinct CDR3 sequences detected, about 49% appear once; the ten largest clones hold 2% to 2.5%. The specimen sequenced was blood. All receptors derive from a middle-aged woman in good health.

The table lists this clonotype with a few counts. The chain is built from TRBV5-1 and TRBJ2-3; D unresolved. V lost 6 bases, J lost 2 bases, and 4 bases lay in between. CDR1 and CDR2 (germline): SGHRS, YFSETQ. This CDR3 is built from 11 residues. The CDR3 region has the DNA TGCGCCAGCATGCACACAGATACGCAGTATTTT. As protein: CASMHTDTQYF.

The V and J genes are TRBV6-2 or TRBV6-3 and TRBJ1-5; TRBD1 is a possible D gene (5 bases). The V gene lost 7 bases and the J gene lost 7 bases, with 20 bases spanning the gap. This CDR3 contains 15 residues. CDR1 is MNHEY, CDR2 SVGEGT, per germline. The CDR3 DNA follows: TGTGCCAGCACTGGACGGTGGTTCGGGGCCCAGCCCCAGCATTTT. This codes for CASTGRWFGAQPQHF.

The chain joins TRBV10-3 to TRBJ2-1; D uncertain. CDR1 and CDR2 from the germline V gene are ENHRY and SYGVKD. V was shortened by 0 bases and J by 6 bases, with 12 bases between the two germline ends. CDR3 length: 15 residues. Written as DNA, the CDR3 is TGTGCCATCAGTGAGTCTAACCCGGCCCTCAATGAGCAGTTCTTC. Amino acids: CAISESNPALNEQFF.

The chain is built from TRBV12-3 or TRBV12-4 and TRBJ2-7; 10 nucleotides agree with TRBD1. The CDR3 runs 14 residues. The V and J ends lost 7 bases and 3 bases, in that order; junction bases with no gene match: 6. CDR3 DNA sequence: TGTGCCAGCACTCCGGGACAGGGGTACTACGAGCAGTACTTC. Its protein product is CASTPGQGYYEQYF.